The rows below give T cell receptor beta chains drawn from one sample of a study of cytomegalovirus exposure and HLA in healthy donors. Sequencing used immunoSEQ multiplex PCR; TCRdb keeps in-frame clones, though not all of them. The sample has under 200,000 clones; roughly 87% are singletons. Sequencing input: PBMCs. The receptors were gathered from a girl aged 10 to 17 in good health and CMV-seropositive. Each CDR3 is given with its conserved first and last residue. The D gene is left open where the match is weak. The size of a clone is reported for some rows only, either as once, few or many, or as a class for expanded clones.

CDR3 protein	CDR3 DNA	V gene	J gene	clone size	D gene
CASSPEGLAGEGSNEQFF	TGCGCCAGCAGCCCAGAGGGACTAGCGGGAGAGGGTAGCAATGAGCAGTTCTTC	TRBV5-1	TRBJ2-1	.	TRBD2
CASSAKWRGHQETQYF	TGTGCCAGTAGTGCAAAATGGAGGGGGCATCAAGAGACCCAGTACTTC	TRBV19	TRBJ2-5	.	.
CASSPPRQGHNEQFF	TGTGCCAGCTCACCACCCCGGCAGGGCCACAATGAGCAGTTCTTC	TRBV18	TRBJ2-1	.	.
CASSRGTSDNEQFF	TGTGCCAGCAGCCGAGGGACTAGCGACAATGAGCAGTTCTTC	TRBV7-3	TRBJ2-1	.	TRBD2
CASSAQHHRGDIQYF	TGTGCCAGCAGTGCCCAGCATCACAGGGGTGACATTCAGTACTTC	TRBV6-1	TRBJ2-4	.	TRBD1
CASSATSGQQQFF	TGTGCCAGCAGCGCGACTAGCGGGCAGCAGCAGTTCTTC	TRBV5-4	TRBJ2-1	.	TRBD2
CASSLTSGNTIYF	TGCGCCAGCAGCCTTACTTCTGGAAACACCATATATTTT	TRBV5-1	TRBJ1-3	.	.
CSVVSPIVGYTF	TGCAGCGTTGTTTCTCCTATAGTTGGCTACACCTTC	TRBV29-1	TRBJ1-2	.	.
CASSYRGGYGYTF	TGCGCCAGCAGCTACAGGGGAGGCTATGGCTACACCTTC	TRBV5-1	TRBJ1-2	.	TRBD1
CARRTGVEPQHF	TGTGCCAGAAGGACAGGGGTAGAACCCCAGCATTTT	TRBV10-3	TRBJ1-5	.	TRBD1
CASSQGASGASYNEQFF	TGTGCCAGCAGCCAGGGAGCTTCGGGAGCCTCCTACAATGAGCAGTTCTTC	TRBV4-2	TRBJ2-1	.	.
CATVGDGGDLYNEQFF	TGCGCCACCGTAGGTGACGGGGGGGATCTCTACAATGAGCAGTTCTTC	TRBV10-2	TRBJ2-1	.	TRBD2
CASSLTWTGREKLFF	TGCGCCAGCAGCTTGACTTGGACAGGGCGTGAAAAACTGTTTTTT	TRBV5-1	TRBJ1-4	once	TRBD1
CASSLDAGYGYTF	TGTGCCAGCAGCTTGGACGCGGGCTATGGCTACACCTTC	TRBV5-5	TRBJ1-2	.	.
CASSDRDRVGTEAFF	TGTGCCAGCAGTGATCGGGACAGGGTAGGCACTGAAGCTTTCTTT	TRBV6-4	TRBJ1-1	.	TRBD1
CASSPEGLTEAFF	TGCGCCAGCAGCCCAGAGGGCCTCACTGAAGCTTTCTTT	TRBV4-1	TRBJ1-1	.	.
CASPPADTQYF	TGTGCCAGTCCCCCGGCAGATACGCAGTATTTT	TRBV14	TRBJ2-3	.	.
CASSLGSSGNTIYF	TGCGCCAGCAGCTTGGGGAGCTCTGGAAACACCATATATTTT	TRBV5-1	TRBJ1-3	.	.
CSTGLPNEQFF	TGCAGTACCGGACTACCCAATGAGCAGTTCTTC	TRBV20-1	TRBJ2-1	.	.
CASSLVRDTQYF	TGTGCCAGCAGCTTAGTTCGTGATACGCAGTATTTT	TRBV11-1	TRBJ2-3	once	.
CASSPSYEQYF	TGTGCCAGCAGCCCTTCCTACGAGCAGTACTTC	TRBV5-8	TRBJ2-7	.	.
CASSPTFSRSSYEQYF	TGTGCCAGCTCACCAACATTTTCTCGTAGCTCCTACGAGCAGTACTTC	TRBV18	TRBJ2-7	.	.
CASSKGALRGYTF	TGTGCCAGCAGCAAAGGGGCTCTTCGCGGCTACACCTTC	TRBV21-1	TRBJ1-2	.	.
CAWIPGQGPDTQYF	TGTGCCTGGATTCCGGGACAGGGACCAGATACGCAGTATTTT	TRBV30	TRBJ2-3	.	TRBD1
CAISDPPGYGYTF	TGTGCCATCAGCGACCCCCCGGGCTATGGCTACACCTTC	TRBV10-3	TRBJ1-2	once	.
CASSAGSGGAETQYF	TGTGCCAGCAGTGCGGGTAGCGGGGGGGCAGAGACCCAGTACTTC	TRBV2	TRBJ2-5	.	TRBD2
CAISPGQGQPQHF	TGTGCCATCAGTCCGGGACAGGGGCAGCCCCAGCATTTT	TRBV10-3	TRBJ1-5	.	TRBD1
CASSESRTSGSTDTQYF	TGTGCCAGCAGTGAATCTAGGACTAGCGGAAGCACAGATACGCAGTATTTT	TRBV25-1	TRBJ2-3	.	TRBD2
CSARHTDTQYF	TGCAGTGCTAGACACACAGATACGCAGTATTTT	TRBV20-1	TRBJ2-3	.	.
CASSLNLAGGPDTQYF	TGTGCCAGCAGTTTAAATTTAGCGGGGGGGCCGGATACGCAGTATTTT	TRBV27	TRBJ2-3	once	TRBD2
CASSAELEAAGAFF	TGTGCCAGCAGTGCGGAACTTGAGGCCGCGGGGGCTTTCTTT	TRBV2	TRBJ1-1	.	.
CASSHTSGGRDTQYF	TGTGCCAGCAGTCACACTAGCGGGGGGAGGGATACGCAGTATTTT	TRBV7-2	TRBJ2-3	.	TRBD2
CASSYLETEFYGYTF	TGTGCCAGCAGTTACTTGGAGACAGAATTCTATGGCTACACCTTC	TRBV6-5	TRBJ1-2	.	.
CASSLGSGSSYEQYF	TGTGCCAGCAGCTTAGGTTCCGGGAGCTCCTACGAGCAGTACTTC	TRBV7-6	TRBJ2-7	.	.
CASSLSAGGYEQYF	TGTGCCAGCAGCTTATCGGCAGGGGGCTACGAGCAGTACTTC	TRBV7-9	TRBJ2-7	.	TRBD1
CASSDYPLETQYF	TGTGCCAGCAGTGACTACCCCCTTGAGACCCAGTACTTC	TRBV6-1	TRBJ2-5	.	.
CASSPGGETQYF	TGTGCCAGCTCACCAGGGGGGGAGACCCAGTACTTC	TRBV18	TRBJ2-5	.	.
CASSLSIGGDSYEQYF	TGTGCCAGCAGTTTAAGTATCGGAGGGGACTCCTACGAGCAGTACTTC	TRBV28	TRBJ2-7	.	.
CASSSERQGGEQFF	TGTGCCAGCAGTTCCGAGAGACAGGGTGGGGAGCAGTTCTTC	TRBV27	TRBJ2-1	.	TRBD1
CATSTLYSNEQYF	TGTGCCACCAGCACGCTGTACAGCAACGAGCAGTACTTC	TRBV15	TRBJ2-7	once	.
CASSLMGSSYEQYF	TGTGCCAGCAGCTTGATGGGGAGCTCCTACGAGCAGTACTTC	TRBV5-4	TRBJ2-7	.	.
CASRRGLAGEPDTQYF	TGCGCCAGCAGACGCGGACTAGCGGGAGAACCAGATACGCAGTATTTT	TRBV5-1	TRBJ2-3	.	TRBD2
CASSSGGGGGYTF	TGTGCCAGCAGCTCGGGAGGGGGTGGAGGCTACACCTTC	TRBV5-4	TRBJ1-2	.	.
CASSFLDRGPRELFF	TGTGCCAGCAGCTTCCTGGACAGGGGGCCCAGGGAGCTGTTTTTT	TRBV11-2	TRBJ2-2	.	TRBD1
CASSSPVGPRRSETAYEQYF	TGTGCCAGCAGCTCCCCGGTTGGTCCAAGGAGGAGCGAGACCGCCTACGAGCAGTACTTC	TRBV28	TRBJ2-7	.	.
CASSFGTGGGRNQPQHF	TGTGCCAGCAGTTTCGGGACAGGGGGCGGGCGCAATCAGCCCCAGCATTTT	TRBV27	TRBJ1-5	.	TRBD1
CASSLHPGLHNQPQHF	TGTGCCAGCAGTTTACATCCGGGACTGCACAATCAGCCCCAGCATTTT	TRBV27	TRBJ1-5	.	.
CASSEDRDYGYTF	TGTGCCAGCAGCGAAGACAGGGACTATGGCTACACCTTC	TRBV9	TRBJ1-2	.	TRBD1
CASSVAGGDYGYTF	TGTGCCAGCAGCGTAGCCGGCGGAGACTATGGCTACACCTTC	TRBV9	TRBJ1-2	.	.
CATEIAGGSLDTQYF	TGTGCCACCGAGATAGCGGGGGGGAGTTTAGATACGCAGTATTTT	TRBV6-1	TRBJ2-3	.	TRBD2
CAWSFNRGLASTDTQYF	TGTGCCTGGAGTTTCAACCGTGGGCTAGCGAGCACAGATACGCAGTATTTT	TRBV30	TRBJ2-3	.	.
CASSHLDRGHGYTF	TGTGCCAGCAGCCACCTTGACAGGGGCCATGGCTACACCTTC	TRBV4-2	TRBJ1-2	.	TRBD1